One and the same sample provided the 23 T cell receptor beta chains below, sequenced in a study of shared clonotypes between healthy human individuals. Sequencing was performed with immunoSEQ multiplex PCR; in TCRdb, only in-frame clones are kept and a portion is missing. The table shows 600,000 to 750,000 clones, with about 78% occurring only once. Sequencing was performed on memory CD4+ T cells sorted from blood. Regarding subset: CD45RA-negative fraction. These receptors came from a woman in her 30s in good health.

The CDR3 DNA reads as TGTGCCAGCAGCCGGGGGGTAGGCCTCCACTTT. Encoded protein: CASSRGVGLHF. The rearrangement links TRBV4-2 to TRBJ1-6, with D maybe TRBD1 (5 bases). CDR3 length: 11 amino acids. Germline CDR1 LGHNA, CDR2 YNFKEQ. V lost 4 bases and J 15 bases, leaving 10 bases between the germline ends.

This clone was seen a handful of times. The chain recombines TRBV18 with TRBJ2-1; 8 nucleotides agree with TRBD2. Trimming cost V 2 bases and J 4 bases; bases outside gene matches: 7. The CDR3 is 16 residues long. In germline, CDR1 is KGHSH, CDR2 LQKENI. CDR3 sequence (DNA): TGTGCCAGCTCACCAAAAGCGGGAGAACGATACAATGAGCAGTTCTTC. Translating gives CASSPKAGERYNEQFF.

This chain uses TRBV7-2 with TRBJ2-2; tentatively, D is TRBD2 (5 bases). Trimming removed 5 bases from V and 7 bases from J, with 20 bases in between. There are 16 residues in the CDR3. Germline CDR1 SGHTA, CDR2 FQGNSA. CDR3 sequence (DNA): TGTGCCAGCAGCCTCCGGGGTGGATCTAGGAGCGGGGAGCTGTTTTTT. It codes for CASSLRGGSRSGELFF.

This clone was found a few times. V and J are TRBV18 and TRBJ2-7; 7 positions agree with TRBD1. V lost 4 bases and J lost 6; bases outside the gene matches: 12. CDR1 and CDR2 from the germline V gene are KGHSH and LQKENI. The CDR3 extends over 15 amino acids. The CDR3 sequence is CASSLNQGVMSEQYF. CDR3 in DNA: TGTGCCAGCTCACTAAATCAGGGGGTTATGAGCGAGCAGTACTTC.

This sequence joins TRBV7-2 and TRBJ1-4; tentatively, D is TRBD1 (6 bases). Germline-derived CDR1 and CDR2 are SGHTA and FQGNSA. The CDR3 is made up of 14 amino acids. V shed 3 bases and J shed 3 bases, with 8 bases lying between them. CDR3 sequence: CASSFRGSNEKLFF. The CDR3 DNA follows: TGTGCCAGCAGCTTCAGGGGCTCTAATGAAAAACTGTTTTTT.

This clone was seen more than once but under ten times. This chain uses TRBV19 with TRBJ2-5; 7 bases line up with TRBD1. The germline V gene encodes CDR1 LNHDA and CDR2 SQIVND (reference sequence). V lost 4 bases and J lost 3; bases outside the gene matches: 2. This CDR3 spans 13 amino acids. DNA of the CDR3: TGTGCCAGTAGTACCGGGACAGAAGAGACCCAGTACTTC. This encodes CASSTGTEETQYF.

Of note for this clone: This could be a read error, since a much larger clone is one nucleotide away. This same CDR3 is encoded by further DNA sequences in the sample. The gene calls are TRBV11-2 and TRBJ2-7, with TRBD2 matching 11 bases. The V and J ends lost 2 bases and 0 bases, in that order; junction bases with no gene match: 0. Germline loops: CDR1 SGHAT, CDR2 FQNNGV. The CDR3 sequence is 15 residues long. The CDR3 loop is CASSLTSGSSYEQYF. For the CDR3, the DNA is TGTGCCAGCAGCTTAACTAGCGGGAGCTCCTACGAGCAGTACTTC.

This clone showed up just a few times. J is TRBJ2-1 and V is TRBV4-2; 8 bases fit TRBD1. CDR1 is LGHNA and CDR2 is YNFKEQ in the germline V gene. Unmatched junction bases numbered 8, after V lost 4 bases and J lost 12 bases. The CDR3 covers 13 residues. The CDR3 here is CASSPTGEVVQFF. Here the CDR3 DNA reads TGTGCCAGCAGCCCGACAGGGGAGGTTGTGCAGTTCTTC.

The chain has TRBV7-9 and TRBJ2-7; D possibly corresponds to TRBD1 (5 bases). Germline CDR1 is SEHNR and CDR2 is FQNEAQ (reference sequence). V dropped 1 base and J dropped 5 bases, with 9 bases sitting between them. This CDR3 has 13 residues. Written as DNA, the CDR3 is TGTGCCAGCAGCTTAGAGGAAGGGGACGAGCAGTACTTC. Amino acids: CASSLEEGDEQYF.

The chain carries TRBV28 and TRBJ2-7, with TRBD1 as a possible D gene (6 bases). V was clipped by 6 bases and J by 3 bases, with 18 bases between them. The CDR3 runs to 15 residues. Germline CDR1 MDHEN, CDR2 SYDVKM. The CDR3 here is CASSSGQYVVYEQYF. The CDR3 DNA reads TGTGCCAGCAGCTCCGGACAGTACGTGGTCTACGAGCAGTACTTC.

CDR3 bases: TGTGCCTGGACTTCTAGACAGGGTGGTGAGCAGTTCTTC. Its protein is CAWTSRQGGEQFF. This chain connects TRBV30 to TRBJ2-1; 7 positions agree with TRBD1. This CDR3 is built from 13 residues. The germline V gene encodes CDR1 GTSNPN and CDR2 SVGIG (reference sequence). The V segment lost 4 bases and the J segment 9 bases; nucleotides outside the gene matches: 9.

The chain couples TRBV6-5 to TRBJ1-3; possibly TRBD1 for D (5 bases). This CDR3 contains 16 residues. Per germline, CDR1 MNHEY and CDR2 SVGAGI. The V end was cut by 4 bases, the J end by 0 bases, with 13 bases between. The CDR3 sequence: CASSFVTAPSGNTIYF. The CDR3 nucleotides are TGTGCCAGCAGTTTCGTGACAGCACCCTCTGGAAACACCATATATTTT.

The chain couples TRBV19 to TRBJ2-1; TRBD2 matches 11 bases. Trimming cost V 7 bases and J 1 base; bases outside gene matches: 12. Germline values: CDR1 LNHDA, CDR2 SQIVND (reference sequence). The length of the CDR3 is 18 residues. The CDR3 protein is CASTRGTSGGGSYNEQFF. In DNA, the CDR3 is TGTGCCAGTACCCGGGGGACTAGCGGTGGAGGGTCCTACAATGAGCAGTTCTTC.

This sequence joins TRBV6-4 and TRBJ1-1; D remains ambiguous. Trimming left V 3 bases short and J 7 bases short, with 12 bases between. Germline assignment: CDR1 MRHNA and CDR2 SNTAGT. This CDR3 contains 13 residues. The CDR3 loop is CASSDAAEGEAFF. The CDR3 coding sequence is TGTGCCAGCAGTGATGCGGCCGAGGGTGAAGCTTTCTTT.

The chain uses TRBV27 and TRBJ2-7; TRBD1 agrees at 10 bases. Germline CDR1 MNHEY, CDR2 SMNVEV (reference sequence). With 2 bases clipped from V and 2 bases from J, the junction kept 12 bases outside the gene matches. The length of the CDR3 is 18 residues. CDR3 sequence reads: CASSLGPLQTGGPYEQYF. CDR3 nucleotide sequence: TGTGCCAGCAGTTTAGGCCCTCTTCAGACAGGGGGCCCCTACGAGCAGTACTTC.

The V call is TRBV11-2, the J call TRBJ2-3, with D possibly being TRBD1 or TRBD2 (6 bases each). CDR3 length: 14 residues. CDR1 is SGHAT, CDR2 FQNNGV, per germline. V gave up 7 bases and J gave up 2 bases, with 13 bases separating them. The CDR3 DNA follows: TGTGCCAGCAACGCGGGACACAACACAGATACGCAGTATTTT. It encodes CASNAGHNTDTQYF.

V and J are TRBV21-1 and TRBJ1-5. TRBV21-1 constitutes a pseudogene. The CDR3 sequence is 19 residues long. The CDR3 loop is CASSKKVRQARTRKQPQHF. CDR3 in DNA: TGTGCCAGCAGCAAAAAGGTCAGGCAGGCACGAACGAGGAAACAGCCCCAGCATTTT.

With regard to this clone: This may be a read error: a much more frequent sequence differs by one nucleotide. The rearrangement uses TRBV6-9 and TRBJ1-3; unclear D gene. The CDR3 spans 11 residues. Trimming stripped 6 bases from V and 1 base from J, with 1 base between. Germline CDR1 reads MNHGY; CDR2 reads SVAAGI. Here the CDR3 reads CASRSGNTIYF. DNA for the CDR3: TGTGCCAGCAGGTCTGGAAACACCATATATTTT.

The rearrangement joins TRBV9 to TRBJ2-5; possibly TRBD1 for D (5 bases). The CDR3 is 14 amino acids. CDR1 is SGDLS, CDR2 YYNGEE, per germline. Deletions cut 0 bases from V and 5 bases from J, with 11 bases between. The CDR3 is CASSVAPHRETQYF. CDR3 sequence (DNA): TGTGCCAGCAGCGTAGCTCCACACAGGGAGACCCAGTACTTC.

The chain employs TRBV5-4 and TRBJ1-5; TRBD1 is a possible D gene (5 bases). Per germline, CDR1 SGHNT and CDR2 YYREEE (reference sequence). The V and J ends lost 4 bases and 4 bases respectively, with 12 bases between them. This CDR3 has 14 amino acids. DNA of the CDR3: TGTGCCAGCAGCACAGAGGGACGAAATCAGCCCCAGCATTTT. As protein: CASSTEGRNQPQHF.

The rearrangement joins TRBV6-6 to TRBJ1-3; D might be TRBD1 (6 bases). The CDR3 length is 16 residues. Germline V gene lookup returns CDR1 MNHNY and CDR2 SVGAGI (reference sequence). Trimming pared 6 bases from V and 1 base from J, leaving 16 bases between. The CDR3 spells CASSLNQGHSGNTIYF. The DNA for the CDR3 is TGTGCCAGCAGCCTTAACCAGGGACATTCTGGAAACACCATATATTTT.

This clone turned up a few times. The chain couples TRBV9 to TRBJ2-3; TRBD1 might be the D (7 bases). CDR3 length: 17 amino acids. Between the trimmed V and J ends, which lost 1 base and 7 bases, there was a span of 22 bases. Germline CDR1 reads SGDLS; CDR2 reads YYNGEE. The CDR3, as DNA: TGTGCCAGCAGCGTAAGGCCTGATCTTCAGGGGGGATATACGCAGTATTTT. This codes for CASSVRPDLQGGYTQYF.

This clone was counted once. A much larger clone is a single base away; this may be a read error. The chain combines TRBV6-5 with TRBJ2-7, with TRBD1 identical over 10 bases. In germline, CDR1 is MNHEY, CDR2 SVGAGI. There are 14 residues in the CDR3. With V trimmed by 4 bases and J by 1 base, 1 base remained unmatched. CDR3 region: CASSSGQGSYEQYF. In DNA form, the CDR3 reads TGTGCCAGCAGTTCGGGACAGGGGTCCTACGAGCAGTACTTC.